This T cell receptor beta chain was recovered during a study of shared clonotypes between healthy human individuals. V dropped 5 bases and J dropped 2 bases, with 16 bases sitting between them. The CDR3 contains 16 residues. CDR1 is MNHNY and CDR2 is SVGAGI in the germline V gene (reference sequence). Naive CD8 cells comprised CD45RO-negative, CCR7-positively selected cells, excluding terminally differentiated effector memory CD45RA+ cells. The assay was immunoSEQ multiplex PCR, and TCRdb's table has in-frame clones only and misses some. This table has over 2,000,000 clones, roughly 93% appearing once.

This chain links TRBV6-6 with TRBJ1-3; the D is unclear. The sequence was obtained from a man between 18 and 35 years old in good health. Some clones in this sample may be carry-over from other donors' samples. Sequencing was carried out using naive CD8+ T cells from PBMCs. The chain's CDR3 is CASSPNQSGAGNTIYF. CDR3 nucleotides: TGTGCCAGCAGTCCTAACCAATCCGGGGCTGGAAACACCATATATTTT.